This record concerns one T cell receptor beta chain sequence. This entry comes from a study of blood T cell repertoires in COVID-19. Turning to the study itself: Italy, Spain and the United States were the sources of the convalescent and acute COVID-19 samples. PBMCs, B-cell-depleted T cells, or T cells were the source of the cDNA or gDNA that made up the material.

In the original analysis: Nucleated cell counts were estimated from reference gene primer amplification. Produced via immunoSEQ multiplex PCR; TCRdb's table is partial and in-frame only. The V and J calls and clone size come from that table; D and trimming were worked out from the DNA. The data contain 150,000 to 200,000 clones, roughly four fifths of them singletons. The V and J ends lost 1 base and 9 bases respectively, with 20 bases between them. Per the germline V gene, CDR1 is SGHRS and CDR2 is YFSETQ. This CDR3 is built from 16 residues. This rearrangement joins TRBV5-1 to TRBJ2-1; TRBD1 might be the D (6 bases). This TCR came from a woman aged 40 to 50 with acute or convalescent COVID-19. The specimen sequenced was peripheral blood. The CDR3 here is CASSLSVSLPRGEQFF. The CDR3 DNA is TGCGCCAGCAGCTTGTCGGTCAGCCTACCCAGGGGTGAGCAGTTCTTC.